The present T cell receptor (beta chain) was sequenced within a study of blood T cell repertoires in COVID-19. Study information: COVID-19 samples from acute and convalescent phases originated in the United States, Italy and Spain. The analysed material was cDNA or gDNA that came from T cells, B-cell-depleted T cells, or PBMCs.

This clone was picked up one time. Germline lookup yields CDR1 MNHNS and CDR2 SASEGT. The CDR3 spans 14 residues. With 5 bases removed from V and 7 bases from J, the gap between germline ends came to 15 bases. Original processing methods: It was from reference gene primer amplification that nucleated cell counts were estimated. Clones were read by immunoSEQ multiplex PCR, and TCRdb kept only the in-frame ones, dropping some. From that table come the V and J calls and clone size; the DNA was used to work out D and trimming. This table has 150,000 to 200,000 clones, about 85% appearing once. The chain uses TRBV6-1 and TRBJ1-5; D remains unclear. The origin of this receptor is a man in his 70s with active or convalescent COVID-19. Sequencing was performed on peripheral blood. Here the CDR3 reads CASSIDGNRQPQHF. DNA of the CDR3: TGTGCCAGCAGTATTGACGGGAACCGGCAGCCCCAGCATTTT.